The rows below give T cell receptor beta chains drawn from one sample of a study of blood T cell repertoires in COVID-19. Generated by immunoSEQ multiplex PCR, the TCRdb table keeps only in-frame clones and is missing some. The table lists hundreds of thousands of clones, roughly 85% of them singletons, with 4.5% to 6% in the top ten. Sequencing was carried out using peripheral blood. These receptors all come from a man aged 50-59 years with active or convalescent COVID-19. The CDR3 runs from the conserved cysteine through the conserved F or W.

CDR3 protein: CASSVGSSNGRNEQYF; J gene: TRBJ2-7; V gene: TRBV9
CDR3 protein: CASSNDRTYTEAFF; J gene: TRBJ1-1; V gene: TRBV28
CDR3 protein: CASRRRQGYQETQYF; J gene: TRBJ2-5; V gene: TRBV27
CDR3 protein: CASRGGIVYEQYF; J gene: TRBJ2-7; V gene: TRBV27
CDR3 protein: CASSPGTSLNEQFF; J gene: TRBJ2-1; V gene: TRBV7-9
CDR3 protein: CASSLLRGDEQFF; J gene: TRBJ2-1; V gene: TRBV6-5
CDR3 protein: CASSFPATSGRNTGELFF; J gene: TRBJ2-2; V gene: TRBV5-6
CDR3 protein: CASKETGGEITEAFF; J gene: TRBJ1-1; V gene: TRBV27
CDR3 protein: CASSLPADRGRGNTEAFF; J gene: TRBJ1-1; V gene: TRBV5-1
CDR3 protein: CASSPGQGLGYTF; J gene: TRBJ1-2; V gene: TRBV10-2
CDR3 protein: CASSQDRDRDSYEQYF; J gene: TRBJ2-7; V gene: TRBV4-1
CDR3 protein: CASNGGFDEKLFF; J gene: TRBJ1-4; V gene: TRBV19
CDR3 protein: CSASPGLAGWREETQYF; J gene: TRBJ2-5; V gene: TRBV20-1
CDR3 protein: CASRPPGTGWRYGYTF; J gene: TRBJ1-2; V gene: TRBV12-2
CDR3 protein: CASSSRQEETQYF; J gene: TRBJ2-5; V gene: TRBV5-1